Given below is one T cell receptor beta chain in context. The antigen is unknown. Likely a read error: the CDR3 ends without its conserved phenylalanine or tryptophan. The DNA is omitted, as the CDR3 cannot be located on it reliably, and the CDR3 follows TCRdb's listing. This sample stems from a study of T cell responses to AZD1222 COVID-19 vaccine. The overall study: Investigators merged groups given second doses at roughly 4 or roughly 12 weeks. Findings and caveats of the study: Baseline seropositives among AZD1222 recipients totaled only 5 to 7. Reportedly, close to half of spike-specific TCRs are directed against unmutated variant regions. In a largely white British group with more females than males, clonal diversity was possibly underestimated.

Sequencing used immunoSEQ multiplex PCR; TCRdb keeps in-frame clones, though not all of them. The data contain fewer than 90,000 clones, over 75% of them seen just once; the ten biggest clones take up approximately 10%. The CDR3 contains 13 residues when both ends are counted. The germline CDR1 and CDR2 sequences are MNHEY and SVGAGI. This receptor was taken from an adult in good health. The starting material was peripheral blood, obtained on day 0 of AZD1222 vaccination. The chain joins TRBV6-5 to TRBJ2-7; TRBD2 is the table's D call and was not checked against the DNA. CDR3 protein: CASIAAGDTSLAL.